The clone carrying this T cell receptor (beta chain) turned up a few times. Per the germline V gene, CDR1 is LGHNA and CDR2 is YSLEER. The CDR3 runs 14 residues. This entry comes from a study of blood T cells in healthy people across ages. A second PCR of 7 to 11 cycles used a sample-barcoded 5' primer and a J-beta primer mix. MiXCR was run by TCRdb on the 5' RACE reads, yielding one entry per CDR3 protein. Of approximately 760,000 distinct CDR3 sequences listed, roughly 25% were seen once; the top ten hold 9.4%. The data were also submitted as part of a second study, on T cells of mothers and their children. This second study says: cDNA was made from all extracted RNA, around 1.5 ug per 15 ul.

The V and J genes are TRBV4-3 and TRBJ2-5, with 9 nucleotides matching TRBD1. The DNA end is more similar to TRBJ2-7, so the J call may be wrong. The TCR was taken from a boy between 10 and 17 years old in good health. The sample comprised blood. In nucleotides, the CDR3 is TGCGCCAGCAGCCTAGACAGGGGGAAGTACGAGCAGTACTTC. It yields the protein CASSLDRGKYEQYF.